This T cell receptor beta chain was recovered during a study of cytomegalovirus exposure and HLA in healthy donors. Study findings and constraints: Among TCR sequences, most were rare, though some public TCRs appeared in many donors.

The CDR3 is 15 residues long. The V gene's germline CDR1 is SGDLS and CDR2 YYNGEE. Trimming at V came to 5 bases and at J to 6 bases, leaving 5 bases not matched to a gene. Notes on this clone: Its antigen remains unidentified.

13 Jbeta primers and 60 Vbeta primers were used for the PCR. Sequencing used immunoSEQ multiplex PCR; TCRdb keeps in-frame clones, though not all of them. The table shows about 170,000 clones, with approximately 84% occurring only once. Healthy bone marrow donors formed the donor group. The sequencing input was PBMCs. The sequence derives from a man aged 18 to 29 in good health and CMV-seropositive. V usage is TRBV9 and J usage is TRBJ2-2; 12 bases are a match to TRBD1. For the CDR3, the DNA is TGTGCCAGCAGAATACGGGACAGGGGGCCCGGGGAGCTGTTTTTT. Protein sequence: CASRIRDRGPGELFF.